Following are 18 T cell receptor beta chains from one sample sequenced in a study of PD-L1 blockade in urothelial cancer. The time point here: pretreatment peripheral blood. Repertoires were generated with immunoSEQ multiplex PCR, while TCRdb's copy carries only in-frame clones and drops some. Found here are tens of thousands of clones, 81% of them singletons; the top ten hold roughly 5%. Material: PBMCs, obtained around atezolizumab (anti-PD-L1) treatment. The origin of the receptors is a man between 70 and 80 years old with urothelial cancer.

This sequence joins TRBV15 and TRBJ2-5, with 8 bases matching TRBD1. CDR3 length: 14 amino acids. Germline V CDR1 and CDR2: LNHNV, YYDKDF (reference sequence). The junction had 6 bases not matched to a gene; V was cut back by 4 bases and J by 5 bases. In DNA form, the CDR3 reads TGTGCCACCAGCATCGACAGGGGACCCGAGACCCAGTACTTC. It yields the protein CATSIDRGPETQYF.

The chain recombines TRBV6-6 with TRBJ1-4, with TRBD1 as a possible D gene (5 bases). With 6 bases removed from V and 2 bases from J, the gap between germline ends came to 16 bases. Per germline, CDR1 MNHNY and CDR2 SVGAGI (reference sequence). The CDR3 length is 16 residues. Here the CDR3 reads CASSQGPARTNEKLFF. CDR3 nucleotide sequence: TGTGCCAGCAGCCAGGGCCCGGCCCGGACTAATGAAAAACTGTTTTTT.

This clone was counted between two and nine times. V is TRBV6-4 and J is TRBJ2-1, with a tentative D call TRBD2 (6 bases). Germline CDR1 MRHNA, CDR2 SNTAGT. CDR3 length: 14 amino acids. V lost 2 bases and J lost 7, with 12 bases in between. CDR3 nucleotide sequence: TGTGCCAGCAGTGACGTTGGGGGAGGAAATGAGCAGTTCTTC. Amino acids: CASSDVGGGNEQFF.

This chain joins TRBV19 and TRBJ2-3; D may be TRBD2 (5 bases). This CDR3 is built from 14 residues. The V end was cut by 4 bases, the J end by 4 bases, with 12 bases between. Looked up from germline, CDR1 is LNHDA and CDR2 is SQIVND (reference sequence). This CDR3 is CASSTPNSADTQYF. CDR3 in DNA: TGTGCCAGTAGTACTCCTAATAGCGCAGATACGCAGTATTTT.

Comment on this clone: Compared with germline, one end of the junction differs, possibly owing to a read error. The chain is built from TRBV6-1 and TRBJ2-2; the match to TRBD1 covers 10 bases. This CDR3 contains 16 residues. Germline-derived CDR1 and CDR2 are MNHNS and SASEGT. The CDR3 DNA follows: TGTGCCAGCAGCGAAGCTTGGACAGGGGGGACCGGGGAGCTGTTTTTT. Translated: CASSEAWTGGTGELFF.

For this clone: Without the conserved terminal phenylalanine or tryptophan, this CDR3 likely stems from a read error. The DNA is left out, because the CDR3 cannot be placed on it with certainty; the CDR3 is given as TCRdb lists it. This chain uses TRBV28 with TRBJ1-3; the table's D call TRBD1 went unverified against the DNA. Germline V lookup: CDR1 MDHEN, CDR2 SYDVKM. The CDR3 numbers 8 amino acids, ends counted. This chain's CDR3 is CASSLSVR.

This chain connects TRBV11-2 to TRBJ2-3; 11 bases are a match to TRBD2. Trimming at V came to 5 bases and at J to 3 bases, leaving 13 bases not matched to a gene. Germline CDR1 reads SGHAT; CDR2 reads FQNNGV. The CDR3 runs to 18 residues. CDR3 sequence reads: CASSLWGSGGAGTDTQYF. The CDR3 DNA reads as TGTGCCAGCAGCCTATGGGGTAGCGGGGGGGCCGGGACAGATACGCAGTATTTT.

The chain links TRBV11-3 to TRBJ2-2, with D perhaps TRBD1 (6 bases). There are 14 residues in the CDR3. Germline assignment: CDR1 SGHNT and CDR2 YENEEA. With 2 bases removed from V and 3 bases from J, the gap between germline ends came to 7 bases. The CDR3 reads CASSLPGDTGELFF. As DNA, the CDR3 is TGTGCCAGCAGCTTACCAGGGGACACCGGGGAGCTGTTTTTT.

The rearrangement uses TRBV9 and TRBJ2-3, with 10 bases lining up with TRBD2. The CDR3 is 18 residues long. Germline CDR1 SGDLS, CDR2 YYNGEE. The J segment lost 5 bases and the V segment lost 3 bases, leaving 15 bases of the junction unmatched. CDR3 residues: CASSAFAGTSAGGDTQYF. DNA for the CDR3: TGTGCCAGCAGCGCTTTCGCCGGGACTAGCGCGGGGGGAGATACGCAGTATTTT.

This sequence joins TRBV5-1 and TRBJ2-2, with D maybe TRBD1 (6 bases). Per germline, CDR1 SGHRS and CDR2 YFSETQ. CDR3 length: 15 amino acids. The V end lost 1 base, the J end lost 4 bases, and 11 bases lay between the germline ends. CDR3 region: CASSLQGQGTGELFF. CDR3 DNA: TGCGCCAGCAGCTTGCAGGGGCAGGGCACCGGGGAGCTGTTTTTT.

CDR3 coding DNA: TGTGCCAGCAGCGGGCAGGGGGTCCACGAGCAGTACTTC. Amino acids: CASSGQGVHEQYF. The J gene is TRBJ2-7, the V gene TRBV13; 7 nucleotides match TRBD1. Unmatched junction bases numbered 6, after V lost 5 bases and J lost 5 bases. The CDR3 totals 13 residues. Germline V gene lookup returns CDR1 PRHDT and CDR2 FYEKMQ (reference sequence).

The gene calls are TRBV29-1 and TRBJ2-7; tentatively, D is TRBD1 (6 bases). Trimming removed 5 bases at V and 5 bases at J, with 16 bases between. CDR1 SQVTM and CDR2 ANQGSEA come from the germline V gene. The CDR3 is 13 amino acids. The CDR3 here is CSVRSRDTHEQYF. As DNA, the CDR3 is TGCAGCGTTAGGTCTCGGGACACCCACGAGCAGTACTTC.

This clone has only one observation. In DNA form, the CDR3 reads TGTGCCAGCAGCAGCACTTCAGGGGGTGGATACGAGCAGTACTTC. As protein: CASSSTSGGGYEQYF. The chain is built from TRBV7-2 and TRBJ2-7; 7 nucleotides agree with TRBD1. V trimming: 5 bases; J trimming: 4 bases; junction bases outside the gene matches: 11. CDR1 SGHTA and CDR2 FQGNSA come from the germline V gene. This CDR3 contains 15 residues.

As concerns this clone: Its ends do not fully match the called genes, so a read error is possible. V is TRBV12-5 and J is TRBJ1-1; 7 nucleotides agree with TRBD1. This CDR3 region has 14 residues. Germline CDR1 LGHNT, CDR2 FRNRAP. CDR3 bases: TGTGCTAGTGGCTTGGGACAGATGAACACTGAAGCTTTCTTT. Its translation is CASGLGQMNTEAFF.

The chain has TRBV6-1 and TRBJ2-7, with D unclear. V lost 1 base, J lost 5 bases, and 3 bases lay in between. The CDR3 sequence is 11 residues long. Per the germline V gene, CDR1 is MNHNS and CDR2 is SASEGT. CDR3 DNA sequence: TGTGCCAGCAGTGAAGTCGACGAGCAGTACTTC. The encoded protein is CASSEVDEQYF.

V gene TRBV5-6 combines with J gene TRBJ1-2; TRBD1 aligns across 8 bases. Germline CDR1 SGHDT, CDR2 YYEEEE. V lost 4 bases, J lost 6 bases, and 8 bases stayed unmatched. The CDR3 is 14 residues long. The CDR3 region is CASSNTDRVHGYTF. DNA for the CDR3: TGTGCCAGCAGCAACACGGACAGGGTACATGGCTACACCTTC. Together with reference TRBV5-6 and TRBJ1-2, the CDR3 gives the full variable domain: DAGVTQSPTHLIKTRGQQVTLRCSPKSGHDTVSWYQQALGQGPQFIFQYYEEEERQRGNFPDRFSGHQFPNYSSELNVNALLLGDSALYLCASSNTDRVHGYTFGSGTRLTVV.

CDR3 loop: CATRTGILSYNEQFF. In DNA form, the CDR3 reads TGCGCCACCCGCACAGGGATCCTTTCCTACAATGAGCAGTTCTTC. V is TRBV5-1 and J is TRBJ2-1; D is perhaps TRBD1 (6 bases). This CDR3 comprises 15 residues. V shed 9 bases and J shed 1 base, with 17 bases lying between them. From germline, CDR1 is SGHRS and CDR2 YFSETQ.

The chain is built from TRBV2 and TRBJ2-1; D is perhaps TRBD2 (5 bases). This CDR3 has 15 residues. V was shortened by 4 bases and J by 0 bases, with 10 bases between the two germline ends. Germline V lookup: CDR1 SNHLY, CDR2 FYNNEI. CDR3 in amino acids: CASSGDRGSYNEQFF. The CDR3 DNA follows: TGTGCCAGCAGTGGGGATCGGGGCTCCTACAATGAGCAGTTCTTC.